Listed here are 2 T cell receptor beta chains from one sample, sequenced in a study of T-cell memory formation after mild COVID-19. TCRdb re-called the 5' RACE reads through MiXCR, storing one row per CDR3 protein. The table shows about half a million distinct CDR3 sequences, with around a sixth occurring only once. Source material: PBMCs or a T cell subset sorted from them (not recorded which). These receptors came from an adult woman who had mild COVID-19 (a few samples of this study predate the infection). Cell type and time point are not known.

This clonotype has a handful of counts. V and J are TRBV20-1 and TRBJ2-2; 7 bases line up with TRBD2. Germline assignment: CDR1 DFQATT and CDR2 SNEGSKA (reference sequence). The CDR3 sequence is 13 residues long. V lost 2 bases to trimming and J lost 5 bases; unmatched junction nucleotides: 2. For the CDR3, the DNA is TGCAGTGCTAGACGCGGGGGAACCGGGGAGCTGTTTTTT. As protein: CSARRGGTGELFF.

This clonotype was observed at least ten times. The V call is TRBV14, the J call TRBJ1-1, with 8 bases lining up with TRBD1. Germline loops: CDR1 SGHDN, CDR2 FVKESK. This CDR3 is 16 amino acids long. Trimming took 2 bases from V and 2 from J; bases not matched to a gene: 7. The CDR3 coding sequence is TGTGCCAGCAGCCAATCCAGGGGGCTAGGTAACACTGAAGCTTTCTTT. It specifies CASSQSRGLGNTEAFF.